Presented here are 20 T cell receptor beta chains from one specimen sequenced in a study of OX40 agonist ivuxolimab in advanced cancers. Sequencing used immunoSEQ multiplex PCR; TCRdb keeps in-frame clones, though not all of them. Counted here are around 46,000 clones, about 89% occurring once; the ten biggest clones make up 10% to 15%. The material was CD4+ or CD8+ T cells sorted from blood, obtained in a trial of the OX40 agonist ivuxolimab. The receptors shown here come from an adult with an advanced solid tumor such as melanoma, head and neck, liver or kidney cancer.

V gene TRBV27 combines with J gene TRBJ2-1, with 10 bases aligning to TRBD1. The germline V gene encodes CDR1 MNHEY and CDR2 SMNVEV (reference sequence). The CDR3 totals 16 residues. With 2 bases clipped from V and 10 bases from J, the junction kept 11 bases outside the gene matches. The CDR3 here is CASSLRRDRGSLEQFF. The DNA for the CDR3 is TGTGCCAGCAGTTTACGGCGGGACAGGGGATCCCTCGAGCAGTTCTTC.

This chain joins TRBV19 and TRBJ1-5; D is possibly TRBD1 (6 bases). CDR1 and CDR2 from the germline V gene are LNHDA and SQIVND (reference sequence). The CDR3 has 15 residues. V shed 1 base and J shed 6 bases, with 13 bases lying between them. Here the CDR3 reads CASSIVQGYAQPQHF. The CDR3 DNA reads TGTGCCAGTAGTATAGTGCAGGGGTATGCTCAGCCCCAGCATTTT.

The chain links TRBV6-6 to TRBJ2-3, with D tentatively TRBD1 or TRBD2 (5 bases each). V was shortened by 5 bases and J by 2 bases, with 14 bases between the two germline ends. Looked up from germline, CDR1 is MNHNY and CDR2 is SVGAGI (reference sequence). This CDR3 has 15 residues. The CDR3 DNA follows: TGTGCCAGCAGTCTCCTTGGGGGATACACAGATACGCAGTATTTT. Its protein is CASSLLGGYTDTQYF.

This rearrangement joins TRBV10-3 to TRBJ2-1; 9 nucleotides match TRBD1. CDR1 ENHRY and CDR2 SYGVKD come from the germline V gene. The CDR3 covers 14 residues. The V gene end was trimmed by 4 bases and the J gene end by 9 bases; junction bases not matched to a gene: 7. CDR3 amino acids: CAISGGTGTPEQFF. The CDR3 DNA is TGTGCCATCAGTGGAGGGACAGGGACTCCTGAGCAGTTCTTC.

Comment on this clone: The CDR3 ends on some other residue instead of the conserved phenylalanine or tryptophan, so this is likely a read error. The chain couples TRBV5-6 to TRBJ1-6; D is undetermined. Germline V gives CDR1 SGHDT, CDR2 YYEEEE. Trimming pared 3 bases from V and 10 bases from J, leaving 8 bases between. The CDR3 extends over 12 amino acids. This chain's CDR3 is CASSSLASPLHL. CDR3 in DNA: TGTGCCAGCAGCTCACTAGCCTCACCCCTCCACCTT.

V gene TRBV27 combines with J gene TRBJ2-3; D possibly matches TRBD1 or TRBD2 (5 bases each). V shed 7 bases and J shed 5 bases, with 22 bases lying between them. The CDR3 covers 16 residues. Germline CDR1 reads MNHEY; CDR2 reads SMNVEV (reference sequence). CDR3 sequence (DNA): TGTGCCAGCAAATTAAGGAGAGGGGCCGCGATAGATACGCAGTATTTT. Its protein product is CASKLRRGAAIDTQYF.

This sequence joins TRBV4-1 and TRBJ1-4; D is uncertain. The ends were cut back, 1 base at V and 4 bases at J, with 7 bases in the middle. Germline V lookup: CDR1 MGHRA, CDR2 YSYEKL. CDR3 length: 14 amino acids. CDR3 DNA sequence: TGCGCCAGCAGCCAAGGCGGACGTAATGAAAAACTGTTTTTT. It yields the protein CASSQGGRNEKLFF.

The rearrangement links TRBV5-4 to TRBJ2-3, with 7 nucleotides matching TRBD2. V dropped 2 bases and J dropped 6; count of bases not matched to a gene: 3. CDR1 and CDR2 (germline): SGHNT, YYREEE (reference sequence). The CDR3 has 13 residues. The CDR3 protein is CASSFGGGDTQYF. DNA of the CDR3: TGTGCCAGCAGCTTTGGGGGAGGGGATACGCAGTATTTT.

This clone came up once. The chain joins TRBV19 to TRBJ1-4; TRBD1 matches 7 bases. The V segment lost 4 bases and the J segment 8 bases; nucleotides outside the gene matches: 10. Germline assignment: CDR1 LNHDA and CDR2 SQIVND (reference sequence). The CDR3 contains 15 residues. In nucleotides, the CDR3 is TGTGCCAGTAGTAAACGACAGGGACGGGGGGAAAAACTGTTTTTT. Protein sequence: CASSKRQGRGEKLFF.

This chain links TRBV27 with TRBJ1-2; a weak D match, TRBD1 (5 bases). Germline lookup yields CDR1 MNHEY and CDR2 SMNVEV (reference sequence). V lost 5 bases, J lost 0 bases, and 13 bases lay in between. The CDR3 is 15 amino acids. Written as DNA, the CDR3 is TGTGCCAGCAGTCCCTCCGGGGGGGCTAACTATGGCTACACCTTC. Translated, it gives CASSPSGGANYGYTF.

This clone was picked up one time. Being one base from a much bigger clone, this may be a read error. The CDR3 spells CASSTGTENTEAFF. CDR3 coding DNA: TGTGCCAGCAGTACCGGGACAGAGAACACTGAAGCTTTCTTT. The chain couples TRBV6-5 to TRBJ1-1; 7 bases map to TRBD1. Germline trimming cut 5 bases from V and 1 base from J; bases unmatched to any gene: 4. The CDR3 contains 14 residues. Germline CDR1 and CDR2: MNHEY and SVGAGI.

This chain connects TRBV4-1 to TRBJ2-1; a possible D gene is TRBD1 (6 bases). V gave up 3 bases and J gave up 9 bases, with 12 bases separating them. This CDR3 is 13 amino acids long. CDR1 MGHRA and CDR2 YSYEKL come from the germline V gene. The CDR3: CASSQVGGAEQFF. CDR3 coding DNA: TGCGCCAGCAGCCAGGTAGGGGGAGCTGAGCAGTTCTTC.

This clone was seen once. This sequence joins TRBV27 and TRBJ2-1, with D unclear. This CDR3 comprises 15 residues. V lost 2 bases, J lost 6 bases, and 14 bases lay in between. CDR1 is MNHEY and CDR2 is SMNVEV in the germline V gene (reference sequence). The chain's CDR3 is CASSLSIDLGNEQFF. In DNA, the CDR3 is TGTGCCAGCAGTTTAAGTATAGATCTGGGCAATGAGCAGTTCTTC.

J is TRBJ2-3 and V is TRBV7-8; a weak D match, TRBD1 (5 bases). Germline CDR1 SGHVS, CDR2 FQNEAQ. V shed 0 bases and J shed 4 bases, with 14 bases lying between them. This CDR3 comprises 16 residues. CDR3 in amino acids: CASSLAVTQGADTQYF. CDR3 nucleotide sequence: TGTGCCAGCAGCTTAGCGGTGACCCAAGGGGCAGATACGCAGTATTTT.

The rearrangement links TRBV4-1 to TRBJ2-7; a weak D match, TRBD1 (6 bases). The V gene's germline CDR1 is MGHRA and CDR2 YSYEKL. Trimming left V 4 bases short and J 0 bases short, with 16 bases between. The length of the CDR3 is 16 residues. The CDR3 sequence: CASSPSGTSNSYEQYF. The CDR3 DNA sequence: TGCGCCAGCAGCCCTTCCGGGACAAGCAACTCCTACGAGCAGTACTTC.

The chain has TRBV29-1 and TRBJ2-3; 7 nucleotides align to TRBD2. The J segment lost 3 bases and the V segment lost 3 bases, leaving 3 bases of the junction unmatched. The CDR3 totals 13 residues. In germline, CDR1 is SQVTM, CDR2 ANQGSEA. For the CDR3, the DNA is TGCAGCGTTGACACGCGGGGGACAGATACGCAGTATTTT. Encoded protein: CSVDTRGTDTQYF.

The chain combines TRBV4-2 with TRBJ1-1; no definite D call. CDR1 and CDR2 (germline): LGHNA, YNFKEQ. The CDR3 sequence is 11 residues long. The V and J ends lost 7 bases and 4 bases respectively, with 7 bases between them. The CDR3 DNA reads TGTGCCAGCACGACGGGCACTGAAGCTTTCTTT. It yields the protein CASTTGTEAFF.

This chain connects TRBV7-9 to TRBJ2-7; D possibly corresponds to TRBD2 (6 bases). The CDR3 is made up of 15 amino acids. Trimming left V 1 base short and J 3 bases short, with 13 bases between. Germline CDR1 is SEHNR and CDR2 is FQNEAQ (reference sequence). The CDR3: CASSLERGIFYEQYF. The CDR3 nucleotides read TGTGCCAGCAGCTTAGAACGGGGGATATTCTACGAGCAGTACTTC.

V usage is TRBV7-8 and J usage is TRBJ1-1, with TRBD1 matching 9 bases. J gave up 5 bases and V 3 bases, and 10 bases lay outside the gene matches. CDR1 is SGHVS, CDR2 FQNEAQ, per germline. This CDR3 spans 16 amino acids. The CDR3 loop reads CASSFGQRTGETEAFF. For the CDR3, the DNA is TGTGCCAGCAGCTTTGGCCAGAGGACAGGGGAGACTGAAGCTTTCTTT.

V is TRBV6-1 and J is TRBJ2-7; 11 bases agree with TRBD2. The junction had 7 bases not matched to a gene; V was cut back by 6 bases and J by 3 bases. CDR3 length: 15 residues. Germline CDR1 and CDR2: MNHNS and SASEGT. In DNA, the CDR3 is TGTGCCAGCAGAACCAGGACTAGCGGGCTCTACGAGCAGTACTTC. This encodes CASRTRTSGLYEQYF.